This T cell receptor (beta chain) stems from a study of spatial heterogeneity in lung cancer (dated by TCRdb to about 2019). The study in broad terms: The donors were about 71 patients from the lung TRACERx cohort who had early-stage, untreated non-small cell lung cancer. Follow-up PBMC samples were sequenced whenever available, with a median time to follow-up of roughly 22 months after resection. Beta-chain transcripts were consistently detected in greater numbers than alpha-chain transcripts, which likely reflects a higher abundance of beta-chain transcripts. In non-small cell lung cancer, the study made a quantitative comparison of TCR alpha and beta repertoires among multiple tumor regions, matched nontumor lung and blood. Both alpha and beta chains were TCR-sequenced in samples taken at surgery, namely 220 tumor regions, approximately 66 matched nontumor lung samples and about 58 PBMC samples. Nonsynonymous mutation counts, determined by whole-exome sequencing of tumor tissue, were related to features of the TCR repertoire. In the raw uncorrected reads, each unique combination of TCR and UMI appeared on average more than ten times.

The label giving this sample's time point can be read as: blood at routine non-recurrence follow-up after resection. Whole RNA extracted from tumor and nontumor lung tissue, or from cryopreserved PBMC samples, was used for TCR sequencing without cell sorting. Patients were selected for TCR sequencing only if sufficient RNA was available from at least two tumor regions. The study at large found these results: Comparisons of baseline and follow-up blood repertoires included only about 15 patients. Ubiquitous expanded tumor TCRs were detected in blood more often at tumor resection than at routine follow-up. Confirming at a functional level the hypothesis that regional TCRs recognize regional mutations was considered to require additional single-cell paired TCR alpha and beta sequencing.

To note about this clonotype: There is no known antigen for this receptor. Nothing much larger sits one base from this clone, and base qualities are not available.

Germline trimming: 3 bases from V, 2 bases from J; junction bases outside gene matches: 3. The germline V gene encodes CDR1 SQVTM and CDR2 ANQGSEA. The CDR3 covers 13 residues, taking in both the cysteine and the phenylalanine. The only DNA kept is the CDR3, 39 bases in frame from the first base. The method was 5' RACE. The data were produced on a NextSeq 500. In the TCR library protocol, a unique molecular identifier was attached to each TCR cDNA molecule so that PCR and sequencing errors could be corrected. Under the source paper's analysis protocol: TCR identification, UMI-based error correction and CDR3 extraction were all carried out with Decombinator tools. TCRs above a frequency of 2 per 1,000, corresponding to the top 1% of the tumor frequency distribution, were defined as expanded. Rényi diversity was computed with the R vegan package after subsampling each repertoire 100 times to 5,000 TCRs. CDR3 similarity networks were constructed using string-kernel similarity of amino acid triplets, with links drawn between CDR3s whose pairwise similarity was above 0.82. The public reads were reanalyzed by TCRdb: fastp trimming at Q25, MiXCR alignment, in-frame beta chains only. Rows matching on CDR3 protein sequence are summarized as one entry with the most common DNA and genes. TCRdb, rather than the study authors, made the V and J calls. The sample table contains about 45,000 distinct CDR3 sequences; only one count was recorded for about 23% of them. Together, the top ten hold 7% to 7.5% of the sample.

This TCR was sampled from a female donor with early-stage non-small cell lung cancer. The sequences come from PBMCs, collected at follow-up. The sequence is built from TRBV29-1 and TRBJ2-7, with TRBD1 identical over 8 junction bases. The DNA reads TGCAGCGTTGAGGGACAGGATACCTACGAGCAGTACTTC. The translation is CSVEGQDTYEQYF.